The sequence of this T cell receptor (beta chain) was determined in a study of PD-1 blockade in classical Hodgkin lymphoma. The overall study: Nivolumab 3 mg/kg was given intravenously every 2 weeks. Notes on the study in general: The study reported lower baseline TCR diversity in newly diagnosed patients than in healthy donors. Complete responders started with a diversity level that resembled newly diagnosed patients at baseline.

The data were produced by immunoSEQ multiplex PCR, yet TCRdb's version contains in-frame clones alone and is incomplete. The repertoire includes about 97,000 clones, roughly 83% of them detected once, and 9.5% to 15% sits in the top ten. Per germline, CDR1 MNHNY and CDR2 SVGAGI (reference sequence). The V gene lost 0 bases and the J gene lost 7 bases, with 6 bases spanning the gap. The CDR3 loop spans 13 amino acids. A note on this clone: Antigen specificity is unknown.

The patients all showed relapse after autologous stem cell transplantation, while their brentuximab vedotin exposure varied. The starting material was peripheral blood mononuclear cells (PBMCs), obtained at baseline. The J gene is TRBJ1-4, the V gene TRBV6-6; D ambiguous. The source is a human donor with classical Hodgkin lymphoma. Written as DNA, the CDR3 is TGTGCCAGCAGTTACTCGTACGGTGAAAAACTGTTTTTT. This codes for CASSYSYGEKLFF.